The rows below give T cell receptor beta chains drawn from one sample of a study of vaccination and CD4 T cells after COVID-19. TCRdb reprocessed the PCR reads via MiXCR and lists one record per CDR3 protein. The sample lists roughly 16,000 distinct CDR3 sequences, roughly 63% seen once, with approximately 12% in the top ten. Antigens for these TCRs are unknown. The sample comprised CD4+ T cells from blood, cultured in vitro. The receptor source for this set is a human donor who had recovered from COVID-19. The CDR3 runs from the conserved cysteine through the conserved F or W. A D gene is named only where the DNA matches it firmly.

d_call,j_call,v_call,cdr3_aa
.,TRBJ2-7,TRBV15,CATSRDLAGWEQYF
.,TRBJ2-3,TRBV7-2,CASSETRGDTQYF
.,TRBJ2-2,TRBV18,CASSVARQSNTGELFF
TRBD1,TRBJ2-5,TRBV7-7,CASSLGQGTETQYF
TRBD1,TRBJ1-2,TRBV28,CASSLRGRDSYGYTF
.,TRBJ1-1,TRBV19,CASSITELANTEAFF
TRBD1,TRBJ2-1,TRBV6-2/TRBV6-3,CASSYIDRGIDEQFF
.,TRBJ1-2,TRBV25-1,CASSEIGANYGYTF
.,TRBJ2-4,TRBV7-9,CASSPDGYAKNIQYF
.,TRBJ1-5,TRBV6-2/TRBV6-3,CASSYGGQPQHF
TRBD2,TRBJ2-7,TRBV6-1,CASRGLAGSSYEQYF